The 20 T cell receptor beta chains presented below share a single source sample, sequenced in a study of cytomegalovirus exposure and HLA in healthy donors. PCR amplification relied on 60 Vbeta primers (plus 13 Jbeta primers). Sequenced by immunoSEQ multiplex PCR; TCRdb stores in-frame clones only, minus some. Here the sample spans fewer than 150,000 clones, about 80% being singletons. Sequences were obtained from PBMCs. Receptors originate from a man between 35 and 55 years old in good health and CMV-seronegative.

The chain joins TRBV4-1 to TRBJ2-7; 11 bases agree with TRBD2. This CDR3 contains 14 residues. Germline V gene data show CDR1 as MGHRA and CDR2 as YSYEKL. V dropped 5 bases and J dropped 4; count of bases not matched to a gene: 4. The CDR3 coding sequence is TGCGCCAGCAGCTCGACTAGCGGGACATACGAGCAGTACTTC. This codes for CASSSTSGTYEQYF.

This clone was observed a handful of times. The CDR3 nucleotides read TGTGCCAGCAGCAGCGACCGGGGAGCTGAAGCTTTCTTT. Protein: CASSSDRGAEAFF. V gene TRBV5-4 combines with J gene TRBJ1-1, with D uncertain. Trimming removed 4 bases from V and 6 bases from J, with 13 bases in between. Germline V gene data show CDR1 as SGHNT and CDR2 as YYREEE (reference sequence). This CDR3 is 13 amino acids long.

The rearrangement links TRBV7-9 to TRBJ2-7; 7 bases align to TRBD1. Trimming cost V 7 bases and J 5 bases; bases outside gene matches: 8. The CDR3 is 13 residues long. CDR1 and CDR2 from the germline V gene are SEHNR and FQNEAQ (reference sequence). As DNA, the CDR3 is TGTGCCAGCAAAGGTCAGGGGGTAAACGAGCAGTACTTC. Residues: CASKGQGVNEQYF.

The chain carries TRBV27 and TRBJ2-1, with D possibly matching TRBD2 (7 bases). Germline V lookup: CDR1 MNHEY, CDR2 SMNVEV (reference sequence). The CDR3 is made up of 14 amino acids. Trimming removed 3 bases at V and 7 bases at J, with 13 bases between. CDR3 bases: TGTGCCAGCAGTTTTTGGGGGGGCCCTAATGAGCAGTTCTTC. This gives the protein CASSFWGGPNEQFF.

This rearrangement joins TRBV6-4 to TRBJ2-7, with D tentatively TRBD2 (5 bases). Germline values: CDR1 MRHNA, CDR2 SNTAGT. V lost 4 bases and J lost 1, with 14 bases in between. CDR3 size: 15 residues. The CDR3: CASSASAGGSYEQYF. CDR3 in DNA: TGTGCCAGCAGTGCCTCAGCTGGCGGGTCCTACGAGCAGTACTTC.

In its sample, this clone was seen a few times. The CDR3 DNA follows: TGTGCCATCAGTGGGGGGACTTATGAAGCTTTCTTT. Its translation: CAISGGTYEAFF. J is TRBJ1-1 and V is TRBV10-3; D may be TRBD1 (5 bases). V lost 4 bases, J lost 7 bases, and 10 bases lay in between. This CDR3 has 12 amino acids. Germline CDR1 ENHRY, CDR2 SYGVKD.

The CDR3 nucleotides are TGCAGCGTTGACCTGGGACTAGCGGGAGGCTACAATGAGCAGTTCTTC. It translates to CSVDLGLAGGYNEQFF. This chain links TRBV29-1 with TRBJ2-1; TRBD2 agrees at 15 bases. The germline gives CDR1 SQVTM, CDR2 ANQGSEA. CDR3 length: 16 amino acids. Trimming at V came to 3 bases and at J to 3 bases, leaving 3 bases not matched to a gene.

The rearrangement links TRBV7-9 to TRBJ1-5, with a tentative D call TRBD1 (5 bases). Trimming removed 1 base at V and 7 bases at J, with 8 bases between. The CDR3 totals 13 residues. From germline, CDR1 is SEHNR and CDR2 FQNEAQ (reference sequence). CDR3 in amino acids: CASSLEGIQPQHF. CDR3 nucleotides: TGTGCCAGCAGCTTAGAGGGGATCCAGCCCCAGCATTTT.

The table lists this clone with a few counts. This CDR3 is CASGQSTEAFF. CDR3 DNA sequence: TGTGCCAGCGGACAGTCCACTGAAGCTTTCTTT. The J gene is TRBJ1-1, the V gene TRBV6-5, with D perhaps TRBD1 (6 bases). Germline V gene sequence: CDR1 MNHEY, CDR2 SVGAGI. Between the trimmed V and J ends, which lost 8 bases and 4 bases, there was a span of 8 bases. The CDR3 runs 11 residues.

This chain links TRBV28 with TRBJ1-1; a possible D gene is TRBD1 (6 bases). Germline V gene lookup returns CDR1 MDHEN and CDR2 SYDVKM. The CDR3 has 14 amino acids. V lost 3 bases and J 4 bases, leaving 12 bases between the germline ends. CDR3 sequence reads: CASSFVGASTEAFF. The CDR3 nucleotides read TGTGCCAGCAGTTTTGTGGGGGCGAGCACTGAAGCTTTCTTT.

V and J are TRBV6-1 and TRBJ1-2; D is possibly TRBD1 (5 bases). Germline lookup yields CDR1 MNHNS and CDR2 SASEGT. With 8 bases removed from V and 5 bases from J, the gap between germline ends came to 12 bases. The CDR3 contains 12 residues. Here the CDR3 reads CASAQTVYGYTF. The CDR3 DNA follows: TGTGCCAGCGCCCAGACAGTTTATGGCTACACCTTC.

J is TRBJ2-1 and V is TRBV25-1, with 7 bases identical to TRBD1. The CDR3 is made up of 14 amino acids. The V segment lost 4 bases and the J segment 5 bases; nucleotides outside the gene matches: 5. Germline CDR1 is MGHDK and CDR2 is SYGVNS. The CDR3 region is CASSAPGQHNEQFF. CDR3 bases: TGTGCCAGCAGTGCGCCGGGACAGCACAATGAGCAGTTCTTC.

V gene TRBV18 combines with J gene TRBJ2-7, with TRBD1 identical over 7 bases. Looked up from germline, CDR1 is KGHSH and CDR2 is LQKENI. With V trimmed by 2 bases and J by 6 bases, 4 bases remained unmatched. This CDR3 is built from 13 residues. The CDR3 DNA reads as TGTGCCAGCTCACCAGAAGGGGGCGGCGAGCAGTACTTC. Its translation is CASSPEGGGEQYF.

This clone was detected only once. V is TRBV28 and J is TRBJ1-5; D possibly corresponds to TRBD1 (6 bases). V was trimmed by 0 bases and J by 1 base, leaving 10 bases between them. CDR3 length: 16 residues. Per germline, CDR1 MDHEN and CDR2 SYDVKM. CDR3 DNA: TGTGCCAGCAGTTTATGGGGCCAGGGGAGCAATCAGCCCCAGCATTTT. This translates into CASSLWGQGSNQPQHF.

The CDR3 spells CASSRGTGWRYEQYF. The CDR3 coding sequence is TGTGCCAGCAGCCGAGGGACAGGGTGGCGATACGAGCAGTACTTC. V is TRBV28 and J is TRBJ2-7, with 9 bases fitting TRBD1. The CDR3 spans 15 residues. J gave up 4 bases and V 6 bases, and 10 bases lay outside the gene matches. The germline CDR1 and CDR2 sequences are MDHEN and SYDVKM. The complete variable domain, with remaining parts taken from reference TRBV28 and TRBJ2-7, reads DVKVTQSSRYLVKRTGEKVFLECVQDMDHENMFWYRQDPGLGLRLIYFSYDVKMKEKGDIPEGYSVSREKKERFSLILESASTNQTSMYLCASSRGTGWRYEQYFGPGTRLTVT.

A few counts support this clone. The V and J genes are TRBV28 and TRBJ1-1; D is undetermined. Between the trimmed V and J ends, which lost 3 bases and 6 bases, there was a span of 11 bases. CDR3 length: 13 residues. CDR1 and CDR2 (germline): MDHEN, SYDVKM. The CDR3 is CASSFPASAEAFF. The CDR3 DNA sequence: TGTGCCAGCAGTTTCCCGGCCAGCGCTGAAGCTTTCTTT.

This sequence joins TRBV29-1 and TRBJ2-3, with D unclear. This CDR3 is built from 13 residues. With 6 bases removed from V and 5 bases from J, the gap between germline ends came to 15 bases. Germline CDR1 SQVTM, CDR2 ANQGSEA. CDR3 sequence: CSVPNRGEDTQYF. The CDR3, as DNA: TGCAGCGTACCAAACCGAGGTGAAGATACGCAGTATTTT.

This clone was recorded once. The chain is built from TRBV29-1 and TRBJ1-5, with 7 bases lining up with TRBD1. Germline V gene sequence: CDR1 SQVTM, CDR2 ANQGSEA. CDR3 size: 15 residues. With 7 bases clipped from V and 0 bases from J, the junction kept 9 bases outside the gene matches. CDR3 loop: CSARQGPNSNQPQHF. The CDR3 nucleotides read TGCAGCGCTCGACAGGGCCCGAATAGCAATCAGCCCCAGCATTTT.

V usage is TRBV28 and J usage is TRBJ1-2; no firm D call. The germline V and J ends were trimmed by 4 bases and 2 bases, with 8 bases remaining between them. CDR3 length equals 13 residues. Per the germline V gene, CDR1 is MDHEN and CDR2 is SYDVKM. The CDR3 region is CASSSPGNYGYTF. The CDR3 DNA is TGTGCCAGCAGTTCCCCCGGGAACTATGGCTACACCTTC.

Here the CDR3 DNA reads TGCGCCAGCAGCACGGGAGGGGGGAATTCACCCCTCCACTTT. Amino acid sequence: CASSTGGGNSPLHF. This chain joins TRBV5-1 and TRBJ1-6, with D possibly matching TRBD1 (6 bases). The V end lost 4 bases, the J end lost 7 bases, and 12 bases lay between the germline ends. This CDR3 spans 14 amino acids. Germline-derived CDR1 and CDR2 are SGHRS and YFSETQ. Using reference TRBV5-1 and TRBJ1-6 for the parts outside the CDR3, the full variable domain is KAGVTQTPRYLIKTRGQQVTLSCSPISGHRSVSWYQQTPGQGLQFLFEYFSETQRNKGNFPGRFSGRQFSNSRSEMNVSTLELGDSALYLCASSTGGGNSPLHFGNGTRLTVT.